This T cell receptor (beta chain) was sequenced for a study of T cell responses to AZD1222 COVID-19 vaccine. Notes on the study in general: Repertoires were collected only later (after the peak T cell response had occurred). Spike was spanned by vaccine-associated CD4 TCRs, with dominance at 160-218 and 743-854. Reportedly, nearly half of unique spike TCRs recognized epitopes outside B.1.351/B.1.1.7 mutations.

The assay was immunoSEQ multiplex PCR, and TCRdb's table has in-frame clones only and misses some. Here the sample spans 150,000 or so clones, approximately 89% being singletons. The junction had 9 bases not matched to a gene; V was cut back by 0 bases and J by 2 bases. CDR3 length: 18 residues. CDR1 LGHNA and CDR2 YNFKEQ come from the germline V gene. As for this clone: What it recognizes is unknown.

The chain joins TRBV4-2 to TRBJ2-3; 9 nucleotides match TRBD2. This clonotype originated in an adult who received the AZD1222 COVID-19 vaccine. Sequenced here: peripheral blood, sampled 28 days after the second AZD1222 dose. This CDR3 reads CASSQDLSTSGHTDTQYF. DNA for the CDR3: TGTGCCAGCAGCCAAGATCTCAGCACTAGCGGGCACACAGATACGCAGTATTTT.